This T cell receptor beta chain was retrieved from a study of blood T cells in healthy people across ages. Regarding the study as a whole: Diversity estimated from one million T cells was considered an underestimate. Any conclusive comparison of naive versus antigen-experienced cells was prevented by using unsorted PBMCs. In these data, TCR beta diversity tracked strongly with naive T cell percentage.

Germline V gene lookup returns CDR1 MGHRA and CDR2 YSYEKL. The CDR3 length is 15 residues. V lost 2 bases, J lost 4 bases, and 5 bases stayed unmatched. Through a sample-barcoded 5' primer and a J-beta primer mix, a second PCR was run for 7 to 11 cycles. Each CDR3 protein is one row after TCRdb ran MiXCR on the 5' RACE reads. The table has roughly 1.4 million distinct CDR3 sequences, roughly 60% seen once. As for this clonotype: As yet, its antigen is unknown.

This clonotype was obtained from a man younger than 35 in good health. The sample was blood. V usage is TRBV4-1 and J usage is TRBJ2-7; 10 nucleotides line up with TRBD2. The CDR3 nucleotides read TGCGCCAGCAGCCAACAGCTAGCGGGGGCTTACGAGCAGTACTTC. It encodes CASSQQLAGAYEQYF.